This entry describes one T cell receptor (beta chain). J was trimmed by 12 bases and V by 4 bases; bases with no gene match: 13. This CDR3 has 15 amino acids. Per germline, CDR1 MNHEY and CDR2 SMNVEV (reference sequence). This specimen comes from a study of control samples from healthy donors and cancer patients. Libraries were prepared by immunoSEQ multiplex PCR; TCRdb keeps only in-frame clonotypes and omits some of them. This table holds over 45,000 clones, approximately 89% found once. This TCR was sampled from a man between 40 and 49 years old with colorectal cancer. The chain has TRBV27 and TRBJ1-4, with TRBD1 matching over 8 bases. What was sequenced was PBMCs. The CDR3 loop reads CASSYRTGPPLELFF. The CDR3 bases are TGTGCCAGCAGTTACCGGACAGGGCCCCCATTGGAACTGTTTTTT.